Below are 2 T cell receptor beta chains sequenced from a single sample in a study of Graves' ophthalmopathy and Graves' hyperthyroidism. Amplifying from RNA transcripts, the study obtained TCR beta CDR3 regions. HTBI primers were used in a first-round RT-PCR, which preceded a second-round multiplex PCR. TCRdb independently ran MiXCR on the multiplex PCR reads; one entry per CDR3 protein. Found here are some 410,000 distinct CDR3 sequences, around a fifth of them singletons; the top ten hold around 3.1%. Sequencing used peripheral blood. The origin of the receptors is a young woman with stable Graves' hyperthyroidism.

In its sample, this clonotype was seen many times. V is TRBV28 and J is TRBJ1-1; possibly TRBD1 for D (6 bases). This CDR3 is 14 amino acids long. Germline V CDR1 and CDR2: MDHEN, SYDVKM. V lost 11 bases and J 3 bases, leaving 19 bases between the germline ends. The CDR3 is CACRQAVRYTEAFF. The CDR3 nucleotides read TGTGCCTGCCGACAGGCTGTTCGGTACACTGAAGCTTTCTTT.

The table lists this clonotype with many counts. The chain couples TRBV4-3 to TRBJ2-1, with 10 bases that match TRBD2. The CDR3 is 17 residues long. J was trimmed by 2 bases and V by 0 bases; bases with no gene match: 4. Per the germline V gene, CDR1 is LGHNA and CDR2 is YSLEER. This chain's CDR3 is CASSQEASGSPYNEQFF. The CDR3 coding sequence is TGCGCCAGCAGCCAAGAGGCTAGCGGGAGTCCCTACAATGAGCAGTTCTTC.